This entry describes one T cell receptor (beta chain). The antigen is unknown. The sample belongs to a study of response to subunit inactivated influenza vaccine. General study points: A suggestion made by the authors is that each seasonal influenza vaccination recruits few new T cells.

TCRdb itself ran the RT-PCR reads through MiXCR, one entry per CDR3 protein. The sample lists about 520,000 distinct CDR3 sequences; under 8.5% were seen once. This specimen was PBMCs from blood, taken around 25 months after vaccination. The receptor was isolated from a man between 50 and 69 years old who received an inactivated influenza vaccine.

The CDR3 sequence is CASSLANRVDYGYTF. CDR3 nucleotides: TGTGCCAGCAGTTTAGCCAACAGGGTGGACTATGGCTACACCTTC. This sequence joins TRBV12-3 or TRBV12-4 and TRBJ1-2, with D possibly matching TRBD1 (6 bases). The length of the CDR3 is 15 residues. Trimming cost V 0 bases and J 3 bases, with 11 bases left between them.